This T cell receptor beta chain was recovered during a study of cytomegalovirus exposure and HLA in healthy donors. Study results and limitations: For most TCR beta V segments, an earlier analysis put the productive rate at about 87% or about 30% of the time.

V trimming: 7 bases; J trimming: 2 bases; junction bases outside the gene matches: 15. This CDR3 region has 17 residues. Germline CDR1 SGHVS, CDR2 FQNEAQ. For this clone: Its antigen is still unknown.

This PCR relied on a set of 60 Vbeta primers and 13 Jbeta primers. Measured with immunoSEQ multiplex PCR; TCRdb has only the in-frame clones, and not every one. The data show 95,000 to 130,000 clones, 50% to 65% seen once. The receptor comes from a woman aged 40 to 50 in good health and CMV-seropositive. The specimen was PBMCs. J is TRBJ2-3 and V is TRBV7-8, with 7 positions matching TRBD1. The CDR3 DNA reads TGTGCCAGCACTTTAGAATCCACAGGGGTTTTCACAGATACGCAGTATTTT. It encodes CASTLESTGVFTDTQYF.